Below are 14 T cell receptor beta chains sequenced from a single sample in a study of blood T cell repertoires in COVID-19. Measured with immunoSEQ multiplex PCR; TCRdb has only the in-frame clones, and not every one. The sample includes more than 400,000 clones, about nine tenths of them seen just once. Sequenced input: PBMCs or T cells enriched from blood (not recorded which). All receptors come from a woman younger than 35 who had recovered from COVID-19.

V gene TRBV5-1 combines with J gene TRBJ1-2, with D possibly TRBD1 on 6 matching bases. V lost 6 bases and J 0 bases, leaving 12 bases between the germline ends. This CDR3 has 14 amino acids. The germline V gene encodes CDR1 SGHRS and CDR2 YFSETQ. CDR3 sequence: CASTVTGSNYGYTF. CDR3 nucleotide sequence: TGCGCCAGCACCGTGACAGGCTCTAACTATGGCTACACCTTC.

V and J are TRBV19 and TRBJ1-1, with 8 bases aligning to TRBD1. There are 15 residues in the CDR3. Unmatched junction bases numbered 7, after V lost 6 bases and J lost 1 base. Germline lookup yields CDR1 LNHDA and CDR2 SQIVND (reference sequence). CDR3 loop: CASSLSGTGNTEAFF. The CDR3, as DNA: TGTGCCAGTAGCCTCTCCGGGACAGGGAACACTGAAGCTTTCTTT. The complete variable domain, with remaining parts taken from reference TRBV19 and TRBJ1-1, reads DGGITQSPKYLFRKEGQNVTLSCEQNLNHDAMYWYRQDPGQGLRLIYYSQIVNDFQKGDIAEGYSVSREKKESFPLTVTSAQKNPTAFYLCASSLSGTGNTEAFFGQGTRLTVV.

This chain uses TRBV4-1 with TRBJ2-2, with 7 positions matching TRBD1. This CDR3 is 20 amino acids long. Germline CDR1 MGHRA, CDR2 YSYEKL. V lost 1 base and J lost 1; bases outside the gene matches: 15. The CDR3 loop is CASSQVAFFKGALNTGELFF. DNA for the CDR3: TGCGCCAGCAGCCAAGTAGCTTTCTTTAAGGGGGCCCTGAACACCGGGGAGCTGTTTTTT.

This chain uses TRBV27 with TRBJ2-2, with TRBD2 as a possible D gene (5 bases). This CDR3 comprises 14 residues. Germline CDR1 and CDR2: MNHEY and SMNVEV (reference sequence). The ends were cut back, 8 bases at V and 1 base at J, with 11 bases in the middle. For the CDR3, the DNA is TGTGCCAGCTCCAACGGACTGAACACCGGGGAGCTGTTTTTT. It is translated as CASSNGLNTGELFF.

The chain employs TRBV11-2 and TRBJ2-5; 8 bases match TRBD2. The junction had 8 bases not matched to a gene; V was cut back by 3 bases and J by 5 bases. The CDR3 has 15 residues. Per the germline V gene, CDR1 is SGHAT and CDR2 is FQNNGV. The CDR3 loop is CASSFPSGGRETQYF. CDR3 coding DNA: TGTGCCAGCAGCTTCCCCAGCGGGGGTCGTGAGACCCAGTACTTC.

The V gene is TRBV5-5, the J gene TRBJ1-6; no definite D call. Per germline, CDR1 SGHKS and CDR2 YYEKEE (reference sequence). The CDR3 loop spans 12 amino acids. Trimming removed 1 base from V and 11 bases from J, with 7 bases in between. The CDR3, as DNA: TGTGCCAGCAGCTTGTGGTTAGCACCCCTCCACTTT. It is translated as CASSLWLAPLHF.

This clone appeared once. This chain links TRBV7-6 with TRBJ2-1, with D perhaps TRBD1 (5 bases). V was shortened by 5 bases and J by 9 bases, with 14 bases between the two germline ends. The CDR3 is 13 amino acids. The V gene's germline CDR1 is SGHVS and CDR2 FNYEAQ. CDR3 bases: TGTGCCAGCAGCCCATTAGAGCAGGGTGAGCAGTTCTTC. It encodes CASSPLEQGEQFF.

This chain links TRBV7-9 with TRBJ1-1, with D tentatively TRBD1 (5 bases). The germline gives CDR1 SEHNR, CDR2 FQNEAQ (reference sequence). The CDR3 length is 14 residues. V lost 5 bases, J lost 6 bases, and 16 bases lay in between. Here the CDR3 DNA reads TGTGCCAGCAGCCCCCCAGGGAGGGAGGCTGAAGCTTTCTTT. Protein sequence: CASSPPGREAEAFF.

This rearrangement joins TRBV5-1 to TRBJ2-3; 9 bases are a match to TRBD2. This CDR3 spans 16 amino acids. Germline CDR1 reads SGHRS; CDR2 reads YFSETQ. With V trimmed by 0 bases and J by 2 bases, 4 bases remained unmatched. For the CDR3, the DNA is TGCGCCAGCAGCTTGGTGCTAGCGGGGAACACAGATACGCAGTATTTT. Its translation is CASSLVLAGNTDTQYF. The variable domain in full, completed from reference TRBV5-1 and TRBJ2-3, reads KAGVTQTPRYLIKTRGQQVTLSCSPISGHRSVSWYQQTPGQGLQFLFEYFSETQRNKGNFPGRFSGRQFSNSRSEMNVSTLELGDSALYLCASSLVLAGNTDTQYFGPGTRLTVL.

This clone was detected only once. The J gene is TRBJ1-2, the V gene TRBV6-6; TRBD1 might be the D (6 bases). The ends were cut back, 7 bases at V and 0 bases at J, with 12 bases in the middle. This CDR3 contains 14 residues. Germline lookup yields CDR1 MNHNY and CDR2 SVGAGI (reference sequence). The CDR3 reads CASIEDRSNYGYTF. CDR3 in DNA: TGTGCCAGCATCGAAGACAGGTCTAACTATGGCTACACCTTC.

This clone was counted only a few times. This chain joins TRBV7-9 and TRBJ2-2; D remains unclear. Trimming took 2 bases from V and 0 from J, leaving 4 bases between them. The CDR3 contains 14 residues. CDR1 and CDR2 from the germline V gene are SEHNR and FQNEAQ (reference sequence). The CDR3 coding sequence is TGTGCCAGCAGCTTACTAGCGAACACCGGGGAGCTGTTTTTT. Its protein is CASSLLANTGELFF.

This clone was observed once. The junction does not match germline at one end; this may be a read error. This rearrangement joins TRBV18 to TRBJ1-1; 7 bases are a match to TRBD1. The CDR3 has 15 amino acids. Germline CDR1 is KGHSH and CDR2 is LQKENI. The DNA for the CDR3 is TGTGCCAGCTTACGATTCGGCAGGGGGAACTCTGAAGCTTTCTTT. Protein: CASLRFGRGNSEAFF.

This chain links TRBV3-1 (or the pseudogene TRBV3-2) with TRBJ1-6; D unresolved. Trimming removed 0 bases at V and 7 bases at J, with 10 bases between. Germline V gene sequence: CDR1 LGHDT, CDR2 YNNKEL (reference sequence). The CDR3 totals 15 residues. DNA of the CDR3: TGTGCCAGCAGCCAAGAGGCGGCTCCAAATTCACCCCTCCACTTT. Translation gives CASSQEAAPNSPLHF.

This chain links TRBV30 with TRBJ1-4; tentatively, D is TRBD1 (5 bases). Trimming left V 5 bases short and J 4 bases short, with 14 bases between. Germline CDR1 GTSNPN, CDR2 SVGIG (reference sequence). The length of the CDR3 is 14 residues. As DNA, the CDR3 is TGTGCCTGGCTAAGGGCAGGGAATAATGAAAAACTGTTTTTT. This translates into CAWLRAGNNEKLFF.